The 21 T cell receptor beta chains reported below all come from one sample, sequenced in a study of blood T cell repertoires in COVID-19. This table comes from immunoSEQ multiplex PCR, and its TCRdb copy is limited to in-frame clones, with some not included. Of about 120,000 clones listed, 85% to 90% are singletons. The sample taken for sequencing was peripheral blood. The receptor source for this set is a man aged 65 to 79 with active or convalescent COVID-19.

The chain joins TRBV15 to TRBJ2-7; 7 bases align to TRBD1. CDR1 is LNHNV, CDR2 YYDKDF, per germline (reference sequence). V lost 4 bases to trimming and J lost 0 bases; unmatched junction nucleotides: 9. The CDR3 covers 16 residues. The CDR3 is CATSTPIGQDSYEQYF. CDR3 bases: TGTGCCACCAGCACTCCAATTGGACAGGACTCCTACGAGCAGTACTTC.

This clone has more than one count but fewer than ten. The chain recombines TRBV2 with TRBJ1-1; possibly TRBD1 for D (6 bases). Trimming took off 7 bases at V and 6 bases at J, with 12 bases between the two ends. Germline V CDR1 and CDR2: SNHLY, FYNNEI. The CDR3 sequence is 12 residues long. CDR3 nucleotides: TGTGCCAGCAACCTACAGGGAGCTGAAGCTTTCTTT. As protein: CASNLQGAEAFF.

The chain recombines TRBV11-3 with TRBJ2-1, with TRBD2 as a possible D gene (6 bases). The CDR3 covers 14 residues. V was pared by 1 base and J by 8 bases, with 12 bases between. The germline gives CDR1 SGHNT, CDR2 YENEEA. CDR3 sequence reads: CASSLGRGIDEQFF. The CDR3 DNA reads TGTGCCAGCAGCTTAGGGCGGGGAATCGATGAGCAGTTCTTC. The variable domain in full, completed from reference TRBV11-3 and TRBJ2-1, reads EAGVVQSPRYKIIEKKQPVAFWCNPISGHNTLYWYLQNLGQGPELLIRYENEEAVDDSQLPKDRFSAERLKGVDSTLKIQPAELGDSAVYLCASSLGRGIDEQFFGPGTRLTVL.

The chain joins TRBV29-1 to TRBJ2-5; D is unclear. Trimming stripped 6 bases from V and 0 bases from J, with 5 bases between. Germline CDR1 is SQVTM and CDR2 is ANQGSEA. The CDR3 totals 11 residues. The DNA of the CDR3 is TGCAGCGTGCGGTACCAAGAGACCCAGTACTTC. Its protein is CSVRYQETQYF.

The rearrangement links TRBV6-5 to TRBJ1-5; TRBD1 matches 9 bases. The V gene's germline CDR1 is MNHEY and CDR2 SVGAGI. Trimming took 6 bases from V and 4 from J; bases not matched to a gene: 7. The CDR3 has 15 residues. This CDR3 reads CASRSGTGMNQPQHF. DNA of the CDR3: TGTGCCAGCAGATCCGGGACAGGGATGAATCAGCCCCAGCATTTT.

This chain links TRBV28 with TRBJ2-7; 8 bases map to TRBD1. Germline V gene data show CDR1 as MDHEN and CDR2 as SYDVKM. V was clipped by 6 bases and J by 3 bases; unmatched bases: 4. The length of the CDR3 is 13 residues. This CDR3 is CASSEGQVYEQYF. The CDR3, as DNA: TGTGCCAGCAGCGAGGGACAGGTCTACGAGCAGTACTTC.

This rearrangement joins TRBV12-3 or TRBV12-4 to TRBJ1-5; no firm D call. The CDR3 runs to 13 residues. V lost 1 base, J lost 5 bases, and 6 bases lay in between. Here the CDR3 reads CASSLGVYQPQHF. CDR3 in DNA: TGTGCCAGCAGTTTAGGAGTCTATCAGCCCCAGCATTTT.

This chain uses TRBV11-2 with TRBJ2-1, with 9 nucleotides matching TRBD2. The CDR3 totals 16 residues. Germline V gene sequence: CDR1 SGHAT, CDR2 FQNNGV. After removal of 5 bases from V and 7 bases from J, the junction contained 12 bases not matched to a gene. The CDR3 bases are TGTGCCAGCAGCACGATAGGTAGCGGGAGACCGAATGAGCAGTTCTTC. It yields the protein CASSTIGSGRPNEQFF.

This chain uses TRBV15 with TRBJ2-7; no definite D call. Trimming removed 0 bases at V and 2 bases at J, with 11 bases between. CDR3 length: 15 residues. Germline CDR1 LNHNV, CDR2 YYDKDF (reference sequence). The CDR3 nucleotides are TGTGCCACCAGCAGAGATCTAGACTGGGCCTACGAGCAGTACTTC. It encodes CATSRDLDWAYEQYF.

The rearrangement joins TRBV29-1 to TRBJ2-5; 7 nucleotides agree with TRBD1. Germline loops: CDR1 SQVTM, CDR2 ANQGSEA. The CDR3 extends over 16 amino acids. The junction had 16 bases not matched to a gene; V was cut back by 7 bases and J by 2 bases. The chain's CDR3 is CSGQPRVRGNQETQYF. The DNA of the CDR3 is TGCAGCGGACAACCGCGTGTCAGGGGGAATCAAGAGACCCAGTACTTC.

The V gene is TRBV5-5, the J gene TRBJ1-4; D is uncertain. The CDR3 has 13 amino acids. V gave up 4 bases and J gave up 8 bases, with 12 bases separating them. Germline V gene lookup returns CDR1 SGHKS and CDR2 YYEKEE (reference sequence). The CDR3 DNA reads TGTGCCAGCAGCCACGACATCTCGGAAAAACTGTTTTTT. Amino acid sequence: CASSHDISEKLFF.

The CDR3 reads CASSEADDRDEQYF. In nucleotides, the CDR3 is TGTGCCAGCAGTGAAGCGGACGACAGGGACGAGCAGTACTTC. The chain joins TRBV2 to TRBJ2-7; 7 nucleotides agree with TRBD1. CDR1 is SNHLY and CDR2 is FYNNEI in the germline V gene. The CDR3 runs to 14 residues. The V gene end was trimmed by 0 bases and the J gene end by 5 bases; junction bases not matched to a gene: 4.

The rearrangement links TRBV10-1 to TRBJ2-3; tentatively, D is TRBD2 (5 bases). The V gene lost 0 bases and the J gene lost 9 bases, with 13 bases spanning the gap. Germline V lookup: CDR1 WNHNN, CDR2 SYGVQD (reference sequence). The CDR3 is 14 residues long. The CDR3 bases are TGCGCCAGCAGTGAGTCGACACTGCCGGGGACGCAGTATTTT. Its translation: CASSESTLPGTQYF.

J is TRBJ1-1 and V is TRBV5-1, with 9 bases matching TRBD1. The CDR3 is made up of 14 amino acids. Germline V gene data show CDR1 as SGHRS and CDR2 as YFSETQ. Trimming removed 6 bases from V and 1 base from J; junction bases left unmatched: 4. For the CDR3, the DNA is TGCGCCAGCATGACAGGGGGGGCGAACACTGAAGCTTTCTTT. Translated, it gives CASMTGGANTEAFF.

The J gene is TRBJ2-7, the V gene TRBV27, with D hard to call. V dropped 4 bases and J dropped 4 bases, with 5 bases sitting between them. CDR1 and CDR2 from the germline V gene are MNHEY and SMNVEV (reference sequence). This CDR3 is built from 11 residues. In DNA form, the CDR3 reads TGTGCCAGCAGTTCGCGGTACGAGCAGTACTTC. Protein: CASSSRYEQYF.

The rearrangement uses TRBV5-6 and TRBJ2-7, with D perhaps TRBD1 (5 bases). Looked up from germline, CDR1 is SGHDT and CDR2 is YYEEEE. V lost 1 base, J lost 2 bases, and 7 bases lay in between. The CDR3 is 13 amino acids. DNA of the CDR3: TGTGCCAGCAGCTTGTTAGGGGCCTACGAGCAGTACTTC. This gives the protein CASSLLGAYEQYF.

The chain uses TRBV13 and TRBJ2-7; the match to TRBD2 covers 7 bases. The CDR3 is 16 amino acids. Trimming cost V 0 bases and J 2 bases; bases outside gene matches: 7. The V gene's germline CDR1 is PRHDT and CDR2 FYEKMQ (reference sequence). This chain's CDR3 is CASSLGGSGAPYEQYF. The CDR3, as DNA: TGTGCCAGCAGCTTAGGGGGCAGCGGGGCCCCCTACGAGCAGTACTTC.

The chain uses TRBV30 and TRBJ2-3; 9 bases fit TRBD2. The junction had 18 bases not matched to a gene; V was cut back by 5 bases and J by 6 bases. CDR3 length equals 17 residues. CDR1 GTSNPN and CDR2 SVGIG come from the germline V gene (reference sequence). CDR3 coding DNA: TGTGCCTGGTCGTTGCCATTTTTCCGGGCGGGAGGGGATACGCAGTATTTT. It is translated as CAWSLPFFRAGGDTQYF.

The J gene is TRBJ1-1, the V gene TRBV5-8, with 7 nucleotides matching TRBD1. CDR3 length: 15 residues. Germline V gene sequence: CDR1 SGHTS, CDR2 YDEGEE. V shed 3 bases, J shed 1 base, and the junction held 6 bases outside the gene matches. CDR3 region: CASSSTGTGNTEAFF. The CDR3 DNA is TGTGCCAGCAGCTCGACAGGGACGGGGAACACTGAAGCTTTCTTT. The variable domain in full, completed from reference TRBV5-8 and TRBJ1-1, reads EAGVTQSPTHLIKTRGQQATLRCSPISGHTSVYWYQQALGLGLQFLLWYDEGEERNRGNFPPRFSGRQFPNYSSELNVNALELEDSALYLCASSSTGTGNTEAFFGQGTRLTVV.

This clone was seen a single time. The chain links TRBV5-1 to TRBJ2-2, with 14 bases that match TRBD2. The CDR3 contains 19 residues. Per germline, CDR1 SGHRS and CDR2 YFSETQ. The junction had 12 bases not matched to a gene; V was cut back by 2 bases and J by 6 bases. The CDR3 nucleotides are TGCGCCAGCAGCTTTACCGGGACTAGCGGGAGAGAAGGGGCCGGGGAGCTGTTTTTT. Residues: CASSFTGTSGREGAGELFF.

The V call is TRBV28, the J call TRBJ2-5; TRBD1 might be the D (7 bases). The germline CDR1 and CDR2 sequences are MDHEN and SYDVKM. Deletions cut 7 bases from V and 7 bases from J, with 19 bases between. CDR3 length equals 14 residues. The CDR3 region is CASNLRGESGTQYF. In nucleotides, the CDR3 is TGTGCCAGCAACCTCAGGGGGGAAAGTGGGACCCAGTACTTC. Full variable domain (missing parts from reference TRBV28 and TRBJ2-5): DVKVTQSSRYLVKRTGEKVFLECVQDMDHENMFWYRQDPGLGLRLIYFSYDVKMKEKGDIPEGYSVSREKKERFSLILESASTNQTSMYLCASNLRGESGTQYFGPGTRLLVL.